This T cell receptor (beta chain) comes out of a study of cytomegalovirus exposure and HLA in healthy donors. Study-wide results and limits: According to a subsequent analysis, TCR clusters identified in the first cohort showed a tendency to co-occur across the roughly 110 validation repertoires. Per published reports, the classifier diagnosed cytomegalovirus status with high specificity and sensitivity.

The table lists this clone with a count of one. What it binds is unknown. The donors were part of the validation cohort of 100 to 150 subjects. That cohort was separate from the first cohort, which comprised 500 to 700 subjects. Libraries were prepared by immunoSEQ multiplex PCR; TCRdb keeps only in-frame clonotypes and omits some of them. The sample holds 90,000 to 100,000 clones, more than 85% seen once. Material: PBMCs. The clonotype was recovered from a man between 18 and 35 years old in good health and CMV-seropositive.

The CDR3 DNA reads as TGTGCCAGCAGGCGACAGGGGAACCCCACAGATACGCAGTATTTT. Translated, it gives CASRRQGNPTDTQYF. J is TRBJ2-3 and V is TRBV6-5, with 8 nucleotides matching TRBD1. Trimming cost V 6 bases and J 2 bases; bases outside gene matches: 7. Per the germline V gene, CDR1 is MNHEY and CDR2 is SVGAGI. The CDR3 loop spans 15 amino acids.